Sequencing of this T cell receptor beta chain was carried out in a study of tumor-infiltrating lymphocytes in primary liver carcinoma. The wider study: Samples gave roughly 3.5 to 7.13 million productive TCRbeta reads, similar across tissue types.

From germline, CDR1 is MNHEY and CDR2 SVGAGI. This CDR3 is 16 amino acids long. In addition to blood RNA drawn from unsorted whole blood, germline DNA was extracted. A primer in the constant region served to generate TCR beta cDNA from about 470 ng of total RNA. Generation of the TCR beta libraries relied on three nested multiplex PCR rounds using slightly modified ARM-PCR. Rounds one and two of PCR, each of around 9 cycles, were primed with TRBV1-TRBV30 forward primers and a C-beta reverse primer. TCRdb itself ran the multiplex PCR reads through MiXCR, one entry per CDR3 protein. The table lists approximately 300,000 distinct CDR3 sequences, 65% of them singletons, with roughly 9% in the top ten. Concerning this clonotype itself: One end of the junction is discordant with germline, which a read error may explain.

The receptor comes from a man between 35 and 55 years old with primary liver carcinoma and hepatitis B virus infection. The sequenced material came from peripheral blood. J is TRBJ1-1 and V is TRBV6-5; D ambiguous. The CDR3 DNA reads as TGTGACAGCAGTTTCCGGACGGCCGGTTCGAACACTGAAGCTTTCTTC. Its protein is CDSSFRTAGSNTEAFF.